What follows describes a single T cell receptor beta chain. The target antigen is unknown. This sample stems from a study of T cell responses to AZD1222 COVID-19 vaccine. The CDR3 contains 13 residues. Trimming took off 5 bases at V and 11 bases at J, with 13 bases between the two ends. The repertoire was sequenced with immunoSEQ multiplex PCR; TCRdb's copy has only in-frame clones and lacks some. The table has 180,000 or so clones, roughly nine tenths seen once. Whole-study findings and limits: Donor demographics were predominantly white British with a female majority; clonal diversity may be underestimated. Among vaccine-associated CD4 TCRs, coverage spanned spike, with dominance at 160-218 and 743-854.

V gene TRBV12-3 or TRBV12-4 combines with J gene TRBJ1-6, with no clear D. The specimen comprised peripheral blood, sampled 28 days after the second AZD1222 dose. This TCR derives from an adult who received the AZD1222 COVID-19 vaccine. The CDR3 is CASSPKAAAPLHF. The CDR3 DNA reads TGTGCCAGCAGTCCCAAAGCGGCTGCACCCCTCCACTTT.